These T cell receptor beta chains were read from a single sample in a study of brain T cells in children with intractable seizures. Profiled with immunoSEQ multiplex PCR; TCRdb holds only in-frame clones, not every one. Of under 400,000 clones in the sample, over 90% are singletons; the top ten hold around 6%. Sample: peripheral blood, taken more than 4 months after surgery. All receptors derive from a boy under three years old with tuberous sclerosis and intractable seizures. The conserved cysteine and the conserved F or W are not part of the CDR3 here.

J,V,CDR3
TRBJ2-7,TRBV3-1/TRBV3-2,ASSQVGLADTYEQY
TRBJ2-7,TRBV6-1,ASSEGAGLFHEQY
TRBJ2-7,TRBV9,ASSVEGLPNHEQY
TRBJ2-2,TRBV7-8,ASSSTSLNTGELF
TRBJ1-1,TRBV7-9,ASSTGRTEAF
TRBJ1-2,TRBV5-6,ASSLGASAHYGYT
TRBJ1-4,TRBV9,ASSTTGTQAEKLF
TRBJ2-3,TRBV11-2,ASSLDRAGGLLNTQY
TRBJ1-2,TRBV18,ASSFGQGDYGYT
TRBJ2-7,TRBV19,ASSIGSDYEQY
TRBJ1-1,TRBV29-1,SVESVTEAF
TRBJ2-3,TRBV5-4,ASSLPGLAGVADTQY
TRBJ2-7,TRBV7-2,ASSLGLVSYEQY
TRBJ1-1,TRBV7-9,ASSLGGQPHLWRHTEAF
TRBJ2-1,TRBV5-1,ASSGETGYGNNEQF
TRBJ2-4,TRBV4-1,ASSQGTAAGAAKNIQY
TRBJ2-3,TRBV4-1,ASSPPVASGTQY
TRBJ1-2,TRBV25-1,ASSEPGFRYGYT
TRBJ2-1,TRBV11-3,ASSLAGTGGHEQF
TRBJ2-1,TRBV6-5,ASSYISGTPINEQF
TRBJ2-1,TRBV11-2,ASSLGPAGGSEQF
TRBJ2-7,TRBV18,ASSPGAGSSYEQY
TRBJ2-7,TRBV6-4,ASSDSLTSSKQY
TRBJ2-3,TRBV1,TSSQDGGPTDTQY
TRBJ1-5,TRBV2,ASSDVESNQPQH
TRBJ1-5,TRBV10-2,ASSEWGTVNQPQH
TRBJ1-3,TRBV6-6,ASSSPYEAGNTIY
TRBJ1-2,TRBV4-1,ASSQQGTQGYT
TRBJ2-3,TRBV6-6,ASSYGTDTQY
TRBJ2-1,TRBV25-1,ASKERGPYNEQF
TRBJ2-7,TRBV6-1,ASSEYPGQSYEQY
TRBJ2-7,TRBV4-1,ASSPTLIDPDEQY
TRBJ2-1,TRBV4-1,ASSQKTTGGPGDEQF
TRBJ1-5,TRBV19,ASSILGSNQPQH
TRBJ2-3,TRBV24-1,ATSVPGLAARDTQY
TRBJ2-7,TRBV5-6,ASSSWRTTVYEQY
TRBJ1-2,TRBV6-5,ASRITLTVYYGYT
TRBJ2-7,TRBV11-2,ASSPNTGPESYEQY
TRBJ2-1,TRBV6-6,ASTPNEQF
TRBJ2-7,TRBV7-8,ASRSLEGYQGQGAYEQY
TRBJ1-3,TRBV11-3,ASSSMGRNTIY
TRBJ1-2,TRBV28,ASSSRGDGYT
TRBJ2-5,TRBV12-3/TRBV12-4,ASSLSERETQY
TRBJ2-4,TRBV4-1,ASSQDPLAGEGKNIQY
TRBJ2-1,TRBV27,AIPSVGLAHNEQF
TRBJ2-7,TRBV19,ASSISAGEGYEQY
TRBJ2-2,TRBV5-8,ASSSRTIANTGELF
TRBJ1-1,TRBV11-2,ASSLGRHMNTEAF
TRBJ2-3,TRBV20-1,SASMGNTQY
TRBJ1-2,TRBV19,ASWDRSNYGYT
TRBJ2-6,TRBV15,ATSKSTGSGANVLT
TRBJ1-1,TRBV5-1,ASSLGLWEGERPEAF
TRBJ2-3,TRBV30,AWSVPGSTDTQY